This is a list of T cell receptor beta chains from one sample in a study of T-cell memory formation after mild COVID-19. A single record per CDR3 protein comes from TCRdb applying MiXCR to the 5' RACE reads. This table holds a few hundred thousand distinct CDR3 sequences, approximately 15% found once. Sequencing input: PBMCs or a T cell subset sorted from them (not recorded which). The origin of the receptors is a man aged 18 to 30 who had mild COVID-19 (a few samples of this study predate the infection). Cell type and time point are not known. The CDR3 runs from the conserved cysteine through the conserved F or W. D genes are given only for firm matches. Clone size, where shown, is once, few, many, or a class for clones that have expanded.

v_gene: TRBV12-3/TRBV12-4
j_gene: TRBJ1-5
abundance: .
d_gene: .
CDR3nt: TGTGCCAGCAGTTTCTCGGACGGCAATCAGCCCCAGCATTTT
CDR3aa: CASSFSDGNQPQHF

v_gene: TRBV28
j_gene: TRBJ2-2
abundance: many
d_gene: .
CDR3nt: TGTGCCTTCGGGACACCGAACACCGGGGAGCTGTTTTTT
CDR3aa: CAFGTPNTGELFF

v_gene: TRBV20-1
j_gene: TRBJ2-3
abundance: .
d_gene: .
CDR3nt: TGCAGTGCTAGAGAGGATACGCAGTATTTT
CDR3aa: CSAREDTQYF

v_gene: TRBV6-6
j_gene: TRBJ2-7
abundance: .
d_gene: .
CDR3nt: TGTGCCGCGGGTAGCCCCTACGAGCAGTACTTC
CDR3aa: CAAGSPYEQYF

v_gene: TRBV9
j_gene: TRBJ2-3
abundance: .
d_gene: .
CDR3nt: TGTGCCAGCAGCGTAACCGGGCTGAGCTCAGATACGCAGTATTTT
CDR3aa: CASSVTGLSSDTQYF

v_gene: TRBV5-1
j_gene: TRBJ2-3
abundance: .
d_gene: .
CDR3nt: TGCGCCAGCAGCTTGACGGGGGGCGATCACACAGATACGCAGTATTTT
CDR3aa: CASSLTGGDHTDTQYF

v_gene: TRBV27
j_gene: TRBJ2-6
abundance: few
d_gene: .
CDR3nt: TGTGCCAGCAGATCAGGGGTAGTCGGGGCCAACGTCCTGACTTTC
CDR3aa: CASRSGVVGANVLTF

v_gene: TRBV5-5
j_gene: TRBJ1-6
abundance: .
d_gene: .
CDR3nt: TGTGCCAGCAGCCCCCGGGACTGGGGCAGTTCACCCCTCCACTTT
CDR3aa: CASSPRDWGSSPLHF

v_gene: TRBV24-1
j_gene: TRBJ2-2
abundance: few
d_gene: .
CDR3nt: TGTGCCACCTCCGACGGGTGGGGCGGGGAGCTGTTTTTT
CDR3aa: CATSDGWGGELFF

v_gene: TRBV6-5
j_gene: TRBJ1-6
abundance: few
d_gene: .
CDR3nt: TGTGCCAGCAGTCCCCTCCGGGGGTGGGGGTCACCCCTCCACTTT
CDR3aa: CASSPLRGWGSPLHF

v_gene: TRBV7-9
j_gene: TRBJ2-3
abundance: few
d_gene: .
CDR3nt: TGTGCCAGCAGCCCGGGACGAGAATCCGGTACGCAGTATTTT
CDR3aa: CASSPGRESGTQYF

v_gene: TRBV7-8
j_gene: TRBJ2-2
abundance: many
d_gene: .
CDR3nt: TGTGCCAGCAGCTTGCCCAAGCTGCCTAGGTCGGGTGCCGGGGAGCTGTTTTTT
CDR3aa: CASSLPKLPRSGAGELFF

v_gene: TRBV18
j_gene: TRBJ2-3
abundance: few
d_gene: TRBD2
CDR3nt: TGTGCCAGCTCACCGATTAGCGGGAGCACAGATACGCAGTATTTT
CDR3aa: CASSPISGSTDTQYF

v_gene: TRBV5-1
j_gene: TRBJ2-1
abundance: .
d_gene: .
CDR3nt: TGCGCCAGCAGCTTGGGGAGCATTGACAATGAGCAGTTCTTC
CDR3aa: CASSLGSIDNEQFF

v_gene: TRBV5-1
j_gene: TRBJ1-1
abundance: few
d_gene: .
CDR3nt: TGCGCCAGCAGCCCGGATCCACACACTGAAGCTTTCTTT
CDR3aa: CASSPDPHTEAFF

v_gene: TRBV12-3/TRBV12-4
j_gene: TRBJ2-1
abundance: many
d_gene: .
CDR3nt: TGTGCCAGCAGCCCCGGGCCTGGCAATGAGCAGTTCTTC
CDR3aa: CASSPGPGNEQFF

v_gene: TRBV7-9
j_gene: TRBJ1-5
abundance: many
d_gene: TRBD1
CDR3nt: TGTGCCAGCAGTTACGGACAGGGGGAACAGCCCCAGCATTTT
CDR3aa: CASSYGQGEQPQHF

v_gene: TRBV5-1
j_gene: TRBJ2-7
abundance: few
d_gene: .
CDR3nt: TGCGCCAGCAGCTTGGAGGGCCTCGCCGAGCAGTACTTC
CDR3aa: CASSLEGLAEQYF

v_gene: TRBV6-5
j_gene: TRBJ2-5
abundance: few
d_gene: .
CDR3nt: TGTGCCAGCAGTTACCAGGGAGAGACCCAGTACTTC
CDR3aa: CASSYQGETQYF

v_gene: TRBV9
j_gene: TRBJ2-1
abundance: few
d_gene: .
CDR3nt: TGTGCCAGCAATTACCGGGGGGCGGGAAACAATGAGCAGTTCTTC
CDR3aa: CASNYRGAGNNEQFF

v_gene: TRBV18
j_gene: TRBJ2-5
abundance: many
d_gene: TRBD1
CDR3nt: TGTGCCAGCTCACCACGACAGGGGAAAGGAGAGACCCAGTACTTC
CDR3aa: CASSPRQGKGETQYF

v_gene: TRBV5-1
j_gene: TRBJ2-5
abundance: .
d_gene: .
CDR3nt: TGCGCCAGCAGCTTCCGTGGGCCGACAAACCAAGAGACCCAGTACTTC
CDR3aa: CASSFRGPTNQETQYF

v_gene: TRBV10-3
j_gene: TRBJ2-7
abundance: .
d_gene: TRBD2
CDR3nt: TGTGCCATCAGTGAACTAATCAGCGGGGGGTTCGAGCAGTACTTC
CDR3aa: CAISELISGGFEQYF

v_gene: TRBV5-5
j_gene: TRBJ2-5
abundance: .
d_gene: TRBD1
CDR3nt: TGTGCCAGCAGCTTGCCCGGGACAGGCCAAGAGACCCAGTACTTC
CDR3aa: CASSLPGTGQETQYF

v_gene: TRBV5-1
j_gene: TRBJ2-7
abundance: few
d_gene: TRBD1
CDR3nt: TGCGCCAGCAGCTTACAGGGAACAGGGGGCTCCTACGAGCAGTACTTC
CDR3aa: CASSLQGTGGSYEQYF

v_gene: TRBV29-1
j_gene: TRBJ2-3
abundance: few
d_gene: .
CDR3nt: TGCAGCGTTGAAGTTTCCCCTGTAGTGCAGTATTTT
CDR3aa: CSVEVSPVVQYF

v_gene: TRBV6-5
j_gene: TRBJ2-5
abundance: .
d_gene: .
CDR3nt: TGTGCCAGCAGTTACTCGAAAGATCCCAGAAAACAAGAGACCCAGTACTTC
CDR3aa: CASSYSKDPRKQETQYF

v_gene: TRBV19
j_gene: TRBJ2-1
abundance: .
d_gene: TRBD2
CDR3nt: TGTGCCAGTCTCGAGCGGGGGGGCGGTGAGCAGTTCTTC
CDR3aa: CASLERGGGEQFF

v_gene: TRBV6-5
j_gene: TRBJ1-5
abundance: many
d_gene: .
CDR3nt: TGTGCCAGCAGTTACTCAGGGGGGGATCAGCCCCAGCATTTT
CDR3aa: CASSYSGGDQPQHF

v_gene: TRBV7-2
j_gene: TRBJ1-2
abundance: many
d_gene: .
CDR3nt: TGTGCCAGCAGCTTAGACTACTATGGCTACACCTTC
CDR3aa: CASSLDYYGYTF

v_gene: TRBV6-1
j_gene: TRBJ1-4
abundance: many
d_gene: .
CDR3nt: TGTGCCAGCAGTCGCGAGACAGGAGGAACTAATGAAAAACTGTTTTTT
CDR3aa: CASSRETGGTNEKLFF

v_gene: TRBV9
j_gene: TRBJ2-3
abundance: .
d_gene: TRBD1
CDR3nt: TGTGCCAGCAGCGGTCACAGGGGTACAGATACGCAGTATTTT
CDR3aa: CASSGHRGTDTQYF

v_gene: TRBV5-1
j_gene: TRBJ2-5
abundance: many
d_gene: .
CDR3nt: TGCGCCAGCAGCTTGGGTTTAGTCTCCCAAGAGACCCAGTACTTC
CDR3aa: CASSLGLVSQETQYF

v_gene: TRBV15
j_gene: TRBJ2-5
abundance: .
d_gene: .
CDR3nt: TGTGCCACCAGCAGAGATCCCCCAGGGACCCAGTACTTC
CDR3aa: CATSRDPPGTQYF

v_gene: TRBV20-1
j_gene: TRBJ1-2
abundance: few
d_gene: TRBD1
CDR3nt: TGCAGTGTTGCCTCGGACAGGGAATATGGCTACACCTTC
CDR3aa: CSVASDREYGYTF

v_gene: TRBV4-2
j_gene: TRBJ1-6
abundance: many
d_gene: TRBD1
CDR3nt: TGTGCCAGCAGCCTGCGGACAGGGGCTTCCTTTGATAATTCACCCCTCCACTTT
CDR3aa: CASSLRTGASFDNSPLHF

v_gene: TRBV7-9
j_gene: TRBJ2-1
abundance: .
d_gene: .
CDR3nt: TGTGCCAGCAGCCGAAGGTTGGGGCAATGGCTAGTAATGGACAATGAGCAGTTCTTC
CDR3aa: CASSRRLGQWLVMDNEQFF

v_gene: TRBV6-5
j_gene: TRBJ1-1
abundance: once
d_gene: TRBD1
CDR3nt: TGTGCCAGCAGCCCGGGACAGACTACGAACACTGAAGCTTTCTTT
CDR3aa: CASSPGQTTNTEAFF

v_gene: TRBV4-3
j_gene: TRBJ2-5
abundance: .
d_gene: .
CDR3nt: TGCGCCAGCAGCCAAGATTCAGGGGAAGGGGAGACCCAGTACTTC
CDR3aa: CASSQDSGEGETQYF

v_gene: TRBV28
j_gene: TRBJ1-1
abundance: .
d_gene: .
CDR3nt: TGTGCCAGCAACGAAGGACGGATCTTTCACACTGAAGCTTTCTTT
CDR3aa: CASNEGRIFHTEAFF

v_gene: TRBV5-4
j_gene: TRBJ2-2
abundance: .
d_gene: .
CDR3nt: TGTGCCAGCAGCTTAGGGCAGGAACCCACCGGGGAGCTGTTTTTT
CDR3aa: CASSLGQEPTGELFF

v_gene: TRBV3-1
j_gene: TRBJ2-2
abundance: .
d_gene: TRBD1
CDR3nt: TGTGCCAGCAGCCGAGACAGGGCTGGGGAGCTGTTTTTT
CDR3aa: CASSRDRAGELFF

v_gene: TRBV2
j_gene: TRBJ1-1
abundance: few
d_gene: TRBD1
CDR3nt: TGTGCCAGCCTCCGGGACAGCGAAATGAACACTGAAGCTTTCTTT
CDR3aa: CASLRDSEMNTEAFF

v_gene: TRBV4-1
j_gene: TRBJ1-4
abundance: .
d_gene: .
CDR3nt: TGCGCCAGCAGCAGCCCGGGACGTCATGAAAAACTGTTTTTT
CDR3aa: CASSSPGRHEKLFF

v_gene: TRBV12-3/TRBV12-4
j_gene: TRBJ2-5
abundance: few
d_gene: .
CDR3nt: TGTGCCAGCAGTCACCAGGGCGCGGGGCAAGAGACCCAGTACTTC
CDR3aa: CASSHQGAGQETQYF

v_gene: TRBV7-9
j_gene: TRBJ2-2
abundance: .
d_gene: TRBD1
CDR3nt: TGTGCCAGCAGCTTAGCTTCGGGACAGGGGAGAACCGGGGAGCTGTTTTTT
CDR3aa: CASSLASGQGRTGELFF

v_gene: TRBV25-1
j_gene: TRBJ1-2
abundance: .
d_gene: TRBD1
CDR3nt: TGTGCCAGCACCTCACAGGGGGCGGCTGGCTACACCTTC
CDR3aa: CASTSQGAAGYTF

v_gene: TRBV5-1
j_gene: TRBJ1-6
abundance: few
d_gene: .
CDR3nt: TGCGCCAGCAGCTCGACGGATCCCACCTTACAGAATTCACCCCTCCACTTT
CDR3aa: CASSSTDPTLQNSPLHF

v_gene: TRBV10-3
j_gene: TRBJ2-3
abundance: few
d_gene: TRBD2
CDR3nt: TGTGCCATCAGTATCCTAGCGGGGGACGATACGCAGTATTTT
CDR3aa: CAISILAGDDTQYF